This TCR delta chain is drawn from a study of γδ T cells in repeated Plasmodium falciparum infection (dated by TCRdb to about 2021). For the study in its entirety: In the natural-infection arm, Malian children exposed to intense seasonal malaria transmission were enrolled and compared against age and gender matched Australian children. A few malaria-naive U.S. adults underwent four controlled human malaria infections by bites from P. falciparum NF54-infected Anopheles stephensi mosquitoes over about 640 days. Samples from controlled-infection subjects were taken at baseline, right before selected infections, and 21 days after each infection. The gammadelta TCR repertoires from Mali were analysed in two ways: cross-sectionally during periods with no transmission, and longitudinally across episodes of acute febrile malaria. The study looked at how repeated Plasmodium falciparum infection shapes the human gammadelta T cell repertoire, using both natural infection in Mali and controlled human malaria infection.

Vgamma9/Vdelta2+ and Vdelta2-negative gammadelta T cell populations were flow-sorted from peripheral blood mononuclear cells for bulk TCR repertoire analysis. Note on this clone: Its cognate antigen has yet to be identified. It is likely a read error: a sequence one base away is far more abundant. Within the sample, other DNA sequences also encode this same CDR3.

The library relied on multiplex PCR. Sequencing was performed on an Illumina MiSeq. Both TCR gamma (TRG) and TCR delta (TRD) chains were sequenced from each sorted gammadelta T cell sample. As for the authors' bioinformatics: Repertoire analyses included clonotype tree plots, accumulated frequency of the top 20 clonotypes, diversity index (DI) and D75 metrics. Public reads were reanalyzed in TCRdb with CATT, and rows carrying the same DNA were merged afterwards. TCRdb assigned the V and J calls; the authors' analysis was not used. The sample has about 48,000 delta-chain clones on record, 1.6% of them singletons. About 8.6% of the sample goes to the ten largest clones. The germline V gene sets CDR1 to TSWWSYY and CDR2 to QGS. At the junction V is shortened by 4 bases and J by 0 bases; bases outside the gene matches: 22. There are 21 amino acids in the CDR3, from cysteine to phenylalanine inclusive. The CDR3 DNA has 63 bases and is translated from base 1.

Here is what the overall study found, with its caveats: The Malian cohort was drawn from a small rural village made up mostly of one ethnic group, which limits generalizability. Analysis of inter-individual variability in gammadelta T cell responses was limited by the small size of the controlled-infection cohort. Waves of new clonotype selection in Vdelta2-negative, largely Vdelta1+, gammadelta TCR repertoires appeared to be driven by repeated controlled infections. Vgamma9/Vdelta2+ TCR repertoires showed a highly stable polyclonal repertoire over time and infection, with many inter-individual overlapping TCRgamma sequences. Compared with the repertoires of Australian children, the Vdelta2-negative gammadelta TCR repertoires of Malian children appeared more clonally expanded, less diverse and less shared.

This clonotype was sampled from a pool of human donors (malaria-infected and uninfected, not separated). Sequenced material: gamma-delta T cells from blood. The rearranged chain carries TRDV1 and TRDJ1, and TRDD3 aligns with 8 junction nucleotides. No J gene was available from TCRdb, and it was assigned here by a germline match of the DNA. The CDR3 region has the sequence CALGGGPPFVLGALYTDKLIF. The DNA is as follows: TGTGCTCTTGGGGGGGGCCCTCCCTTCGTACTGGGGGCCTTGTACACCGATAAACTCATCTTT.